This T cell receptor beta chain was sequenced during a study of cytomegalovirus exposure and HLA in healthy donors. The PCR made use of 60 Vbeta and 13 Jbeta primers. Sequencing was performed with immunoSEQ multiplex PCR; in TCRdb, only in-frame clones are kept and a portion is missing. The sample includes about 150,000 clones, 70% to 85% of them seen just once. The TCR comes from a man aged 25-45 years in good health and CMV-seronegative. Sequenced: PBMCs.

The CDR3 region has the DNA TGTGCCAGCAGCCGCACTTTGGATACGCAGTATTTT. Protein product: CASSRTLDTQYF. The chain carries TRBV7-9 and TRBJ2-3; D uncertain. V lost 5 bases, J lost 6 bases, and 9 bases lay in between. CDR1 and CDR2 (germline): SEHNR, FQNEAQ (reference sequence). The CDR3 sequence is 12 residues long.